This entry concerns a single TCR beta chain. This sample is part of a study of OX40 agonist ivuxolimab in advanced cancers. Whole-study context: While on treatment, patients had intravenous ivuxolimab at 0.01 to 10 mg/kg every 2 weeks.

TCRdb's copy holds only in-frame clones and misses some; the assay was immunoSEQ multiplex PCR. The sample consists of 53,000 or so clones, around 88% of them appearing once. From germline, CDR1 is LNHNV and CDR2 YYDKDF (reference sequence). V trimming: 4 bases; J trimming: 2 bases; junction bases outside the gene matches: 4. The length of the CDR3 is 16 residues. The chain has TRBV15 and TRBJ2-1, with 11 positions matching TRBD1. This specimen was CD4+ or CD8+ T cells sorted from blood, taken in a trial of the OX40 agonist ivuxolimab. This clonotype originated in an adult with an advanced solid tumor such as melanoma, head and neck, liver or kidney cancer. CDR3 DNA sequence: TGTGCCACCAGCATCGGACAGGGGGCCCCCTACAATGAGCAGTTCTTC. Protein: CATSIGQGAPYNEQFF.